The 26 T cell receptor beta chains below come from one sample, sequenced in a study of regulatory T cells in long-lasting Graves disease. As for time point: newly diagnosed GD, antithyroid drugs for less than 3 months. The TCR library was made from RNA that had been extracted from PBMCs in TRIzol. Libraries of TCR beta came from iRepertoire HTBI primers plus Arm-PCR of CDR3 regions. TCRdb called the multiplex PCR reads again in MiXCR, with one record for every CDR3 protein. The table has 400,000 to 550,000 distinct CDR3 sequences, about 17% seen once. Separately, the same data were catalogued under a study of T cells in Graves' hyperthyroidism and ophthalmopathy.

The input for sequencing was peripheral blood mononuclear cells (PBMCs), taken at new diagnosis, from a patient treated with antithyroid drugs. The receptors derive from a woman aged 25 to 45 with Graves disease.

This sequence joins TRBV7-2 and TRBJ2-1; D uncertain. Trimming removed 4 bases at V and 6 bases at J, with 13 bases between. The CDR3 length is 14 residues. Germline CDR1 is SGHTA and CDR2 is FQGNSA. CDR3 residues: CASSSVLSGNEQFF. The CDR3 region has the DNA TGTGCCAGCAGCTCCGTCTTATCTGGCAATGAGCAGTTCTTC. The full variable domain, completed using reference TRBV7-2 and TRBJ2-1, is GAGVSQSPSNKVTEKGKDVELRCDPISGHTALYWYRQSLGQGLEFLIYFQGNSAPDKSGLPSDRFSAERTGGSVSTLTIQRTQQEDSAVYLCASSSVLSGNEQFFGPGTRLTVL.

This clonotype has a single count. The gene calls are TRBV13 and TRBJ2-7; TRBD1 matches at 8 bases. This CDR3 comprises 14 residues. CDR1 is PRHDT and CDR2 is FYEKMQ in the germline V gene (reference sequence). Trimming took 5 bases from V and 6 from J; bases not matched to a gene: 9. CDR3 loop: CASSAGTGRVEQYF. The CDR3 DNA sequence: TGTGCCAGCAGCGCCGGGACAGGTCGGGTCGAGCAGTACTTC.

The chain joins TRBV30 to TRBJ2-7; TRBD1 might be the D (8 bases). The CDR3 is made up of 13 amino acids. V shed 8 bases and J shed 3 bases, with 17 bases lying between them. CDR1 GTSNPN and CDR2 SVGIG come from the germline V gene (reference sequence). The CDR3 region is CAQGQGGSYEQYF. The CDR3 DNA reads TGTGCCCAAGGACAGGGAGGGAGCTACGAGCAGTACTTC. The full variable domain, with the rest looked up from reference TRBV30 and TRBJ2-7, is SQTIHQWPATLVQPVGSPLSLECTVEGTSNPNLYWYRQAAGRGLQLLFYSVGIGQISSEVPQNLSASRPQDRQFILSSKKLLLSDSGFYLCAQGQGGSYEQYFGPGTRLTVT.

This clonotype has a count of ten or more. J is TRBJ2-1 and V is TRBV12-3 or TRBV12-4, with D perhaps TRBD1 or TRBD2 (5 bases each). There are 14 residues in the CDR3. V was pared by 10 bases and J by 5 bases, with 18 bases between. The CDR3, as DNA: TGTGCCACCTCCGAAACGGGGCATCACAATGAGCAGTTCTTC. This sequence encodes CATSETGHHNEQFF.

This clonotype showed up many times. The V and J genes are TRBV5-4 and TRBJ2-7, with a weak D call TRBD1 (5 bases). The germline V and J ends were trimmed by 5 bases and 2 bases, with 11 bases remaining between them. Germline lookup yields CDR1 SGHNT and CDR2 YYREEE (reference sequence). This CDR3 has 13 residues. The CDR3 region has the DNA TGTGCCAGCAGAATAGACAGCACCTACGAGCAGTACTTC. Translated, it gives CASRIDSTYEQYF.

This clonotype was detected ten times or more. The chain joins TRBV28 to TRBJ1-5; no firm D call. Germline lookup yields CDR1 MDHEN and CDR2 SYDVKM. The V gene lost 4 bases and the J gene lost 3 bases, with 16 bases spanning the gap. This CDR3 is built from 16 residues. The DNA of the CDR3 is TGTGCCAGCAGTTCCCGGGCCCCTTGGCCCAATCAGCCCCAGCATTTT. Amino acid sequence: CASSSRAPWPNQPQHF.

This clonotype was recorded many times. The V and J genes are TRBV20-1 and TRBJ2-1; D possibly matches TRBD1 or TRBD2 (6 bases each). Germline values: CDR1 DFQATT, CDR2 SNEGSKA (reference sequence). CDR3 length: 15 residues. The V end lost 3 bases, the J end lost 9 bases, and 21 bases lay between the germline ends. The CDR3 region is CSASGPGAMGGEQFF. The CDR3 region has the DNA TGCAGTGCTAGTGGTCCAGGGGCGATGGGGGGTGAGCAGTTCTTC.

The count of this clonotype is one. A much larger clone is a single base away; this may be a read error. This chain connects TRBV6-2 or TRBV6-3 to TRBJ1-1; the match to TRBD1 covers 8 bases. Germline values: CDR1 MNHEY, CDR2 SVGEGT. The CDR3 contains 15 residues. V dropped 6 bases and J dropped 0; count of bases not matched to a gene: 6. The CDR3 sequence: CASSTTGALNTEAFF. CDR3 sequence (DNA): TGTGCCAGCAGCACGACAGGGGCATTGAACACTGAAGCTTTCTTT.

This clonotype has a handful of counts. The chain couples TRBV6-1 to TRBJ2-1; 9 positions match TRBD2. Germline assignment: CDR1 MNHNS and CDR2 SASEGT. V shed 8 bases and J 9 bases; nucleotides not matched to a gene: 14. The CDR3 is 15 amino acids. CDR3 bases: TGTGCCAGCTCTAGGAGTAGCGGGAGTCCGGGTGAGCAGTTCTTC. Protein sequence: CASSRSSGSPGEQFF.

In its sample, this clonotype was seen a few times. This chain connects TRBV7-9 to TRBJ2-7; 11 nucleotides agree with TRBD2. The germline V gene has CDR1 SEHNR and CDR2 FQNEAQ (reference sequence). The length of the CDR3 is 15 residues. V trimming: 1 base; J trimming: 5 bases; junction bases outside the gene matches: 4. The CDR3 region is CASSLELAGEDEQYF. In nucleotides, the CDR3 is TGTGCCAGCAGCTTAGAACTAGCGGGAGAAGACGAGCAGTACTTC. The full variable domain, its missing parts supplied by reference TRBV7-9 and TRBJ2-7, is DTGVSQNPRHKITKRGQNVTFRCDPISEHNRLYWYRQTLGQGPEFLTYFQNEAQLEKSRLLSDRFSAERPKGSFSTLEIQRTEQGDSAMYLCASSLELAGEDEQYFGPGTRLTVT.

This clonotype has only a few counts. The rearrangement uses TRBV20-1 and TRBJ1-4, with D perhaps matching TRBD1 (6 bases). V was shortened by 6 bases and J by 0 bases, with 8 bases between the two germline ends. Germline V lookup: CDR1 DFQATT, CDR2 SNEGSKA (reference sequence). This CDR3 is 13 amino acids long. CDR3 coding DNA: TGCAGTGCAAGACAGGCAACTAATGAAAAACTGTTTTTT. Translation: CSARQATNEKLFF.

The sample holds many counts of this clonotype. The chain combines TRBV29-1 with TRBJ1-2, with TRBD1 identical over 11 bases. V shed 4 bases, J shed 6 bases, and the junction held 7 bases outside the gene matches. The CDR3 consists of 14 residues. Germline values: CDR1 SQVTM, CDR2 ANQGSEA. The CDR3 loop is CSVAPGQGVDGYTF. Written as DNA, the CDR3 is TGCAGCGTTGCCCCGGGACAGGGGGTAGATGGCTACACCTTC.

This clonotype was seen at least ten times. This sequence joins TRBV3-1 and TRBJ2-3; 10 bases map to TRBD2. V was pared by 2 bases and J by 3 bases, with 2 bases of the junction left unmatched. The CDR3 consists of 15 residues. Germline V gene sequence: CDR1 LGHDT, CDR2 YNNKEL (reference sequence). The CDR3 loop reads CASSQPGLATDTQYF. CDR3 in DNA: TGTGCCAGCAGCCAACCGGGACTAGCGACAGATACGCAGTATTTT.

This clonotype was seen more than once but under ten times. The chain recombines TRBV19 with TRBJ2-7, with 7 bases lining up with TRBD1. CDR3 length: 14 amino acids. The germline V gene encodes CDR1 LNHDA and CDR2 SQIVND (reference sequence). The V gene end was trimmed by 7 bases and the J gene end by 2 bases; junction bases not matched to a gene: 8. CDR3 region: CASKSTGLTYEQYF. The CDR3 DNA reads as TGTGCCAGTAAGTCGACAGGGCTAACCTACGAGCAGTACTTC. Looking up the rest from reference TRBV19 and TRBJ2-7 gives the full variable domain: DGGITQSPKYLFRKEGQNVTLSCEQNLNHDAMYWYRQDPGQGLRLIYYSQIVNDFQKGDIAEGYSVSREKKESFPLTVTSAQKNPTAFYLCASKSTGLTYEQYFGPGTRLTVT.

This clonotype showed up just a few times. The chain recombines TRBV25-1 with TRBJ2-1; 13 nucleotides match TRBD2. Per the germline V gene, CDR1 is MGHDK and CDR2 is SYGVNS. The CDR3 runs 15 residues. J lost 6 bases, V lost 4 bases, and 3 bases had no gene match. CDR3 sequence reads: CASSGRTSGSNEQFF. CDR3 sequence (DNA): TGTGCCAGCAGTGGTAGGACTAGCGGGAGCAATGAGCAGTTCTTC.

The chain employs TRBV19 and TRBJ2-7; tentative D call: TRBD1 (6 bases). In germline, CDR1 is LNHDA, CDR2 SQIVND (reference sequence). The ends were cut back, 5 bases at V and 1 base at J, with 12 bases in the middle. CDR3 size: 14 residues. In DNA form, the CDR3 reads TGTGCCAGTAGTGGCCAGGGGAATTCCTACGAGCAGTACTTC. Translation gives CASSGQGNSYEQYF.

The sample holds a few counts of this clonotype. This chain joins TRBV20-1 and TRBJ2-1; unclear D gene. The V gene's germline CDR1 is DFQATT and CDR2 SNEGSKA (reference sequence). The CDR3 extends over 12 amino acids. Trimming stripped 3 bases from V and 3 bases from J, with 6 bases between. The CDR3 protein is CSARPSYNEQFF. The DNA for the CDR3 is TGCAGTGCTAGGCCCAGCTACAATGAGCAGTTCTTC.

This clonotype was counted ten times or more. V is TRBV5-1 and J is TRBJ1-6, with unresolved D. V was trimmed by 0 bases and J by 6 bases, leaving 10 bases between them. This CDR3 has 15 amino acids. Germline V gives CDR1 SGHRS, CDR2 YFSETQ. Written as DNA, the CDR3 is TGCGCCAGCAGCTTGGAGGCACTAACTAATTCACCCCTCCACTTT. Protein sequence: CASSLEALTNSPLHF.

Many counts were recorded for this clonotype. The genes are TRBV2 and TRBJ2-7; 10 bases map to TRBD2. This CDR3 is built from 14 residues. V lost 6 bases to trimming and J lost 5 bases; unmatched junction nucleotides: 7. The germline gives CDR1 SNHLY, CDR2 FYNNEI. CDR3 region: CASRKREGVDEQYF. The CDR3 DNA sequence: TGTGCCAGCAGGAAGCGGGAGGGAGTTGACGAGCAGTACTTC. Full variable domain (outside the CDR3, taken from reference TRBV2 and TRBJ2-7): EPEVTQTPSHQVTQMGQEVILRCVPISNHLYFYWYRQILGQKVEFLVSFYNNEISEKSEIFDDQFSVERPDGSNFTLKIRSTKLEDSAMYFCASRKREGVDEQYFGPGTRLTVT.

The chain has TRBV11-1 and TRBJ2-1; the match to TRBD2 covers 8 bases. This CDR3 region has 15 residues. V shed 2 bases, J shed 5 bases, and the junction held 5 bases outside the gene matches. Germline CDR1 and CDR2: SGHAT and FQDESV (reference sequence). Here the CDR3 reads CASSLYLAGNNEQFF. CDR3 DNA: TGTGCCAGCAGCTTATATTTAGCGGGAAACAATGAGCAGTTCTTC.

The table lists this clonotype with many counts. The rearrangement uses TRBV13 and TRBJ2-7, with 13 positions matching TRBD2. Germline values: CDR1 PRHDT, CDR2 FYEKMQ (reference sequence). There are 14 residues in the CDR3. V was pared by 7 bases and J by 5 bases, with 5 bases of the junction left unmatched. DNA of the CDR3: TGTGCCAGCAAACTAGCGGGAGGGGCCGACGAGCAGTACTTC. Residues: CASKLAGGADEQYF.

This clonotype was seen ten or more times. CDR3 in amino acids: CASSATAPGQGLYEQYF. The CDR3 DNA is TGTGCCAGCAGCGCGACAGCCCCGGGACAGGGCCTCTACGAGCAGTACTTC. This chain links TRBV11-1 with TRBJ2-7; 9 nucleotides line up with TRBD1. This CDR3 is 17 amino acids long. The germline V gene encodes CDR1 SGHAT and CDR2 FQDESV (reference sequence). Germline trimming cut 5 bases from V and 3 bases from J; bases unmatched to any gene: 14. Full variable domain (missing parts from reference TRBV11-1 and TRBJ2-7): EAEVAQSPRYKITEKSQAVAFWCDPISGHATLYWYRQILGQGPELLVQFQDESVVDDSQLPKDRFSAERLKGVDSTLKIQPAELGDSAMYLCASSATAPGQGLYEQYFGPGTRLTVT.

This clonotype was seen at least ten times. This chain connects TRBV20-1 to TRBJ2-1; TRBD2 aligns across 8 bases. J was trimmed by 8 bases and V by 2 bases; bases with no gene match: 11. CDR3 length: 15 amino acids. Germline lookup yields CDR1 DFQATT and CDR2 SNEGSKA (reference sequence). In DNA, the CDR3 is TGCAGTGCTAGACGGTCCGGGAGGGCCGTCTATGAGCAGTTCTTC. Its translation is CSARRSGRAVYEQFF.

Ten or more counts support this clonotype. One end of the junction varies from germline; a read error may be responsible. The J gene is TRBJ1-5, the V gene TRBV12-3 or TRBV12-4; a possible D gene is TRBD1 (6 bases). This CDR3 has 14 amino acids. CDR3 DNA: TGTGCCAGCAGGCCGGGACACGGCAATCAACCCCAGCATTTT. Protein: CASRPGHGNQPQHF.

This chain connects TRBV12-3 or TRBV12-4 to TRBJ2-5, with a weak D call TRBD1 (6 bases). Trimming removed 4 bases from V and 4 bases from J, with 13 bases in between. The CDR3 sequence is 14 residues long. The CDR3 DNA reads as TGTGCCAGCAGTTCTCTGGGGGCGGTAGAGACCCAGTACTTC. It codes for CASSSLGAVETQYF.

The chain combines TRBV12-3 or TRBV12-4 with TRBJ1-1; 7 positions agree with TRBD1. J gave up 0 bases and V 7 bases, and 14 bases lay outside the gene matches. The CDR3 runs to 17 residues. In DNA, the CDR3 is TGTGCCAGCATTGTCCGGGACAGTTCTATTTTGAACACTGAAGCTTTCTTT. Protein product: CASIVRDSSILNTEAFF.